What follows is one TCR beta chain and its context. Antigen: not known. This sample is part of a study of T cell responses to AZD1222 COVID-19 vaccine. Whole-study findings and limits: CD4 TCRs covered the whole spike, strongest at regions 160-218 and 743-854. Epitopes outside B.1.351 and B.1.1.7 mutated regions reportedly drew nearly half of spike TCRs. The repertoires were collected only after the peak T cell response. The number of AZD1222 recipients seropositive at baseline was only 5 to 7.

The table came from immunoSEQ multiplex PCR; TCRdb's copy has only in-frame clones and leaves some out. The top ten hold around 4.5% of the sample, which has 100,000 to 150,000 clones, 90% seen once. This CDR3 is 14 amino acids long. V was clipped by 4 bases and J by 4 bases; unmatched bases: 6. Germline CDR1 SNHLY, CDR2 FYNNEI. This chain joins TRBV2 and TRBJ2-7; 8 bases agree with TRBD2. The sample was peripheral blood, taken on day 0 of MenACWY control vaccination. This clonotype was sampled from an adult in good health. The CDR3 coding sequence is TGTGCCAGCAGTGTTGTTAGCGGGACTTACGAGCAGTACTTC. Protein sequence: CASSVVSGTYEQYF. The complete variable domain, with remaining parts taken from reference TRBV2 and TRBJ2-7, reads EPEVTQTPSHQVTQMGQEVILRCVPISNHLYFYWYRQILGQKVEFLVSFYNNEISEKSEIFDDQFSVERPDGSNFTLKIRSTKLEDSAMYFCASSVVSGTYEQYFGPGTRLTVT.